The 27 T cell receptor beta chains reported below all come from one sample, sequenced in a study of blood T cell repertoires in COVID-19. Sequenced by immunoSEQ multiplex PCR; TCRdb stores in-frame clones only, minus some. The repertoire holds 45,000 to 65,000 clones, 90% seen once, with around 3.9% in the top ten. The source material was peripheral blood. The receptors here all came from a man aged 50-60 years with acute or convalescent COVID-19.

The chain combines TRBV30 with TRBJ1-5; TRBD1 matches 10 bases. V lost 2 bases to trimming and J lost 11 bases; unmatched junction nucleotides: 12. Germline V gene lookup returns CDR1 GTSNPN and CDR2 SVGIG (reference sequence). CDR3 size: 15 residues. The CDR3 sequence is CAWSQGQGTGRAQHF. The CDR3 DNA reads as TGTGCCTGGAGTCAGGGACAGGGGACGGGTAGAGCCCAGCATTTT.

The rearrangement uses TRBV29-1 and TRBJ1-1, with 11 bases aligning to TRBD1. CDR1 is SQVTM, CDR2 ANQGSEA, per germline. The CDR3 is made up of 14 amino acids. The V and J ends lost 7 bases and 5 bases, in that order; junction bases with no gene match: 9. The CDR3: CSGTGTGGGTEAFF. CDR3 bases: TGCAGCGGAACCGGGACAGGGGGGGGAACTGAAGCTTTCTTT. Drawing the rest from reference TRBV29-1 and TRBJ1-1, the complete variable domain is SAVISQKPSRDICQRGTSLTIQCQVDSQVTMMFWYRQQPGQSLTLIATANQGSEATYESGFVIDKFPISRPNLTFSTLTVSNMSPEDSSIYLCSGTGTGGGTEAFFGQGTRLTVV.

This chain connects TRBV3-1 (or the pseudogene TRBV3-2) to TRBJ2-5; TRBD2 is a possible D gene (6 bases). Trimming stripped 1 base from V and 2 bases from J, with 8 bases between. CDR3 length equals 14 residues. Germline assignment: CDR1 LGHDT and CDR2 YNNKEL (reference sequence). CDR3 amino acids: CASSQVGGQETQYF. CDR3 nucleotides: TGTGCCAGCAGCCAAGTGGGAGGTCAAGAGACCCAGTACTTC.

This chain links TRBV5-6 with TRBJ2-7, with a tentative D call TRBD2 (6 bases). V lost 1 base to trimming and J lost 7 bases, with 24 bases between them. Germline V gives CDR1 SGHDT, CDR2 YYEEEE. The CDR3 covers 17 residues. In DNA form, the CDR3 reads TGTGCCAGCAGCTTGAAGTTGCTGGGACTGGGAATGGGAGAGCAGTACTTC. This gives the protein CASSLKLLGLGMGEQYF.

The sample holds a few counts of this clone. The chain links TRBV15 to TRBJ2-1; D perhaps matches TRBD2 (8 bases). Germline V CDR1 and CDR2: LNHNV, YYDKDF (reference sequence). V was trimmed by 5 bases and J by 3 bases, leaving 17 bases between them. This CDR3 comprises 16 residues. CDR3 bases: TGTGCCACCAGCGGGACAGCGGGAGTTGGCTACAATGAGCAGTTCTTC. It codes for CATSGTAGVGYNEQFF.

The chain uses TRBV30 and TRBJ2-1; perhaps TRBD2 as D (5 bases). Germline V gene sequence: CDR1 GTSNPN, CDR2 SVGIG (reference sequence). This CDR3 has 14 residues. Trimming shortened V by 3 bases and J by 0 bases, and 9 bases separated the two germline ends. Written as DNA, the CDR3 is TGTGCCTGGAGGGACTTCAGCTCCTACAATGAGCAGTTCTTC. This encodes CAWRDFSSYNEQFF. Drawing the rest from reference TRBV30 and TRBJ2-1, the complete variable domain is SQTIHQWPATLVQPVGSPLSLECTVEGTSNPNLYWYRQAAGRGLQLLFYSVGIGQISSEVPQNLSASRPQDRQFILSSKKLLLSDSGFYLCAWRDFSSYNEQFFGPGTRLTVL.

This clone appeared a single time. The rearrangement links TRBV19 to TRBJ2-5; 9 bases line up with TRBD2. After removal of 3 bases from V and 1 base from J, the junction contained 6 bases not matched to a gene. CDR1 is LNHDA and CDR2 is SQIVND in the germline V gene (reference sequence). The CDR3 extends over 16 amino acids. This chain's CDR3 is CASSIRPSGIQETQYF. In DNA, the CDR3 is TGTGCCAGTAGTATTCGACCTAGCGGGATCCAAGAGACCCAGTACTTC.

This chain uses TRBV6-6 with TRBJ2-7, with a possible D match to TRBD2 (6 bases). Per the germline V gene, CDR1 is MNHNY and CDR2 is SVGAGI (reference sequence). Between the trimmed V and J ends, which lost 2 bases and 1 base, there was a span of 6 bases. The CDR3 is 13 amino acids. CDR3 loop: CASSYGGSYEQYF. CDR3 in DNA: TGTGCCAGCAGTTACGGGGGGTCCTACGAGCAGTACTTC.

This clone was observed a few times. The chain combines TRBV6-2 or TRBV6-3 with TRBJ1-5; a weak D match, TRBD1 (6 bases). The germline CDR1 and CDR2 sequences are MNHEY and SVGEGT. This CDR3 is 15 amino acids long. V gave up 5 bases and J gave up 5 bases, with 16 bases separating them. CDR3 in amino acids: CASSPQGRGDQPQHF. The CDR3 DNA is TGTGCCAGCAGTCCACAGGGTCGTGGGGATCAGCCCCAGCATTTT.

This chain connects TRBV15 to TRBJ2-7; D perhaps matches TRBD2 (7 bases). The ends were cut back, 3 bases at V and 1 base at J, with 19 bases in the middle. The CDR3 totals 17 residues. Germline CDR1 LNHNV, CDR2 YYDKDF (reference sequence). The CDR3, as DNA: TGTGCCACCAGCAGTCCTGGGGGCGGGAGTTTTTCCTACGAGCAGTACTTC. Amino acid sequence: CATSSPGGGSFSYEQYF.

For the CDR3, the DNA is TGTGCCAGCAGCCCACACGGGACTTCCTGGGAGACCCAGTACTTC. The encoded protein is CASSPHGTSWETQYF. The rearrangement links TRBV14 to TRBJ2-5; a weak D match, TRBD2 (6 bases). Trimming cost V 4 bases and J 5 bases, with 17 bases left between them. Germline assignment: CDR1 SGHDN and CDR2 FVKESK. The CDR3 is made up of 15 amino acids.

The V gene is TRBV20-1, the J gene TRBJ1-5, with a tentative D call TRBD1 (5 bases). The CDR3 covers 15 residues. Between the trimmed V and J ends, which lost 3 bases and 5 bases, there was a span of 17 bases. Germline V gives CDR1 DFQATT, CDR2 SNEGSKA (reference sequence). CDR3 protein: CSASLMGRNHQPQHF. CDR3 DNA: TGCAGTGCTAGTCTCATGGGGCGGAATCATCAGCCCCAGCATTTT.

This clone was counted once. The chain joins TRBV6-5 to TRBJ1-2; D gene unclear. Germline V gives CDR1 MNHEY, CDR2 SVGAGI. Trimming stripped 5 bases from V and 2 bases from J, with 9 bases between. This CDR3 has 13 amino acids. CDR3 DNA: TGTGCCAGCAGTCCCACGGGGAACTATGGCTACACCTTC. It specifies CASSPTGNYGYTF.

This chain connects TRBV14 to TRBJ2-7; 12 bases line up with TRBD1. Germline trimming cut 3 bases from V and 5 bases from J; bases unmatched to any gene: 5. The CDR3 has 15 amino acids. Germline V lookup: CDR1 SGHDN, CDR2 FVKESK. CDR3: CASSHAGQGAHEQYF. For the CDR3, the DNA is TGTGCCAGCAGCCATGCGGGACAGGGGGCCCACGAGCAGTACTTC.

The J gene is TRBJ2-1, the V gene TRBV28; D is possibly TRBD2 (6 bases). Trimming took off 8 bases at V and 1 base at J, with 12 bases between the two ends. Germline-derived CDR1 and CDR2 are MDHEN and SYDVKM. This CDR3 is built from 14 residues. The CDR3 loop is CASFGSGSYNEQFF. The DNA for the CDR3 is TGTGCCAGCTTCGGGAGTGGGTCCTACAATGAGCAGTTCTTC.

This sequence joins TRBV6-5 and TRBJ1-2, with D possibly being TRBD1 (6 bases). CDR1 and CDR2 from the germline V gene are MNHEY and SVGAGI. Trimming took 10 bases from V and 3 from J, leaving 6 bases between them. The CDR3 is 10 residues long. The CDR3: CATGDYGYTF. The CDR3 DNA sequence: TGTGCCACAGGGGACTATGGCTACACCTTC.

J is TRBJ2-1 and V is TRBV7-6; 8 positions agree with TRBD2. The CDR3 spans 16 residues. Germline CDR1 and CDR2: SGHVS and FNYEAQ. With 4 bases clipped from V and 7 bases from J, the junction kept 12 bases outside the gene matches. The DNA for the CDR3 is TGTGCCAGCAGCTCGGGGGGGTCCATCACGTTGAATGAGCAGTTCTTC. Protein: CASSSGGSITLNEQFF.

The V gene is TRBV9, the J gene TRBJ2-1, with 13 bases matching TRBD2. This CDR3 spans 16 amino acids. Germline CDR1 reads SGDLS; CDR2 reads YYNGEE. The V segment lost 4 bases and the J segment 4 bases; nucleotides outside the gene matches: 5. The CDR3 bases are TGTGCCAGCAGCCCCACTAGCGGGAGGGTTTACAATGAGCAGTTCTTC. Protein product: CASSPTSGRVYNEQFF. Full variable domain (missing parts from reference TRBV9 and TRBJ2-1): DSGVTQTPKHLITATGQRVTLRCSPRSGDLSVYWYQQSLDQGLQFLIQYYNGEERAKGNILERFSAQQFPDLHSELNLSSLELGDSALYFCASSPTSGRVYNEQFFGPGTRLTVL.

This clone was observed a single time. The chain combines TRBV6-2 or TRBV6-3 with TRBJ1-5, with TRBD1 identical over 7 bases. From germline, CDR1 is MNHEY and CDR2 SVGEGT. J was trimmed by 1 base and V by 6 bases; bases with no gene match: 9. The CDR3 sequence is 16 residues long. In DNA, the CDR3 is TGTGCCAGCAGCAAAACAGGGGCCGGGAGCAATCAGCCCCAGCATTTT. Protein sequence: CASSKTGAGSNQPQHF.

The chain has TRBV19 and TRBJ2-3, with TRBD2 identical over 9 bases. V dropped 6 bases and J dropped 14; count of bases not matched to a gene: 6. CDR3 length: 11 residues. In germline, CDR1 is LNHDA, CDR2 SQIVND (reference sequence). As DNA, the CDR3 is TGTGCCAGTAGGACCGGGACTAGCACGTATTTT. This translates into CASRTGTSTYF.

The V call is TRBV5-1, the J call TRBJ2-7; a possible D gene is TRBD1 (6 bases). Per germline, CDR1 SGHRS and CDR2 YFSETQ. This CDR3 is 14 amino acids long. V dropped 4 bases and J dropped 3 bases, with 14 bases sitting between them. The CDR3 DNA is TGCGCCAGCAGCACCTTGGGGACAAACTACGAGCAGTACTTC. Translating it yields CASSTLGTNYEQYF. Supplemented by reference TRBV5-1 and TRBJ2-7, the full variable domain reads KAGVTQTPRYLIKTRGQQVTLSCSPISGHRSVSWYQQTPGQGLQFLFEYFSETQRNKGNFPGRFSGRQFSNSRSEMNVSTLELGDSALYLCASSTLGTNYEQYFGPGTRLTVT.

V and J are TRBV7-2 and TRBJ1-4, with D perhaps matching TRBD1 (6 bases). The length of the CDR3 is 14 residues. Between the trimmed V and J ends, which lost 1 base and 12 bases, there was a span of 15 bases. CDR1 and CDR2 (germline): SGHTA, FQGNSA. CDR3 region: CASSLGGGRAELFF. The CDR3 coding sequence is TGTGCCAGCAGCTTAGGGGGGGGCCGAGCGGAACTGTTTTTT.

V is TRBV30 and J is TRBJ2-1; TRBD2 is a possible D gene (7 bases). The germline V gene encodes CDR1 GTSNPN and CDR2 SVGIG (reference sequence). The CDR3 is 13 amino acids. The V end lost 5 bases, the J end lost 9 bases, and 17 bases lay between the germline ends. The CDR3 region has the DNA TGTGCCTGGCAAGGGGGAGGGCCCGTTGAGCAGTTCTTC. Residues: CAWQGGGPVEQFF. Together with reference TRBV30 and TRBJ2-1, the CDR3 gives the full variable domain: SQTIHQWPATLVQPVGSPLSLECTVEGTSNPNLYWYRQAAGRGLQLLFYSVGIGQISSEVPQNLSASRPQDRQFILSSKKLLLSDSGFYLCAWQGGGPVEQFFGPGTRLTVL.

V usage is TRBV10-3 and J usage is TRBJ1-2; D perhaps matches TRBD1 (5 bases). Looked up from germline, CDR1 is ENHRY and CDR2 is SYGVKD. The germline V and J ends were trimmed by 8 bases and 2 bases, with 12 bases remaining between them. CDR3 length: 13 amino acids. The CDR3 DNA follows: TGTGCCATCTTCTCGGCAGGGAACTATGGCTACACCTTC. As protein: CAIFSAGNYGYTF.

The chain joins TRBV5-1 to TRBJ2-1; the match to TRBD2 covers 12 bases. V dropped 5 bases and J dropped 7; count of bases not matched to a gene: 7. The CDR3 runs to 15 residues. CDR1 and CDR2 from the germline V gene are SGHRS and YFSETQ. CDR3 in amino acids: CASRRLAGGRNEQFF. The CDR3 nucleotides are TGCGCCAGCAGGCGGCTAGCGGGAGGGCGGAATGAGCAGTTCTTC.

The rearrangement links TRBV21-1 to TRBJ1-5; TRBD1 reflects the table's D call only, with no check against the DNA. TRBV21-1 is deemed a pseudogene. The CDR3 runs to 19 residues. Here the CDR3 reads CASSAPGTGGDWRNQPQHF. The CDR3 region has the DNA TGTGCCAGCAGCGCGCCCGGGACAGGGGGCGATTGGCGCAATCAGCCCCAGCATTTT.

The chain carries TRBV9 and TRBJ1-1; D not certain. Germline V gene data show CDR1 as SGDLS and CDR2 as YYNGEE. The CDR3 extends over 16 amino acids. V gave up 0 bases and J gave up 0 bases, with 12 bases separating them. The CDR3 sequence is CASSVVPAGMNTEAFF. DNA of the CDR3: TGTGCCAGCAGCGTAGTCCCAGCAGGCATGAACACTGAAGCTTTCTTT.